The TCR beta chain described here comes from a study of identical twins (dated by TCRdb to the mid-2010s). With respect to the entire study: The study deep-sequenced TCR alpha and beta repertoires from monozygotic twins, unrelated adults of various ages and cord blood to test whether fetal clonotypes persist. To rule out contamination, the twin experiments were replicated at different times with different library preparation protocols.

CDR3 length: 17 amino acids, cysteine to phenylalanine. Only the CDR3 DNA is retained, 51 bases long and in frame from the first base. From a lookup of the germline V gene (reference sequence), CDR1 and CDR2 are DFQATT and SNEGSKA. V has 1 base trimmed and J has 0 bases trimmed; junction bases matching no gene number 7. Broad study findings and their caveats: Invariant T cells such as MAIT and iNKT could partly confound zero-insertion analyses, though diverse VJ usage argued against this for most clonotypes. Because the same donors could not be followed over many years, the conclusions depended on cross-sectional statistical analysis. Abundant cord blood beta clonotypes carried fewer insertions; young adult naive repertoires showed a weaker similar trend, while memory repertoires showed none. Out-of-frame TCR alpha sequences shared between twins showed an excess of low generation-probability sequences compared with coincidental sharing between unrelated individuals. In monozygotic twins, recombination models systematically underestimated out-of-frame TCR alpha sharing, but the models matched the sharing seen between unrelated individuals. A weaker excess of twin sharing was found in beta out-of-frame sequences because the signal-to-noise ratio was lowered by fewer shared sequences.

All donors were healthy Caucasians. The twin cohort consisted of three pairs of female monozygotic twins, all aged about 18 to 29 years. Positive isolation kits from Invitrogen were used to isolate CD4+ and CD8+ T cell populations. Receptor amplification or capture employed 5' RACE. The sequencing machine was an Illumina HiSeq 2000. A universal primer binding site was added through template switching, and the final cDNA carried a unique molecular identifier so that TCR cDNA molecules could be counted accurately. Specific primers in the conserved constant-segment region were used to synthesize first-strand cDNA for TCR alpha and beta chains. To control for contamination, each cDNA library was double barcoded with a SMART-Mk sample barcode plus Illumina barcodes. Two successive PCR steps introduced TruSeq adapter sequences along with Illumina sample barcodes. The Illumina HiSeq platform was used with custom primers to sequence TCR alpha and beta cDNA libraries. In the paper's pipeline: MiGEC processed the raw reads to extract unique molecular identifiers, while MiXCR was used to determine the CDR3 positions. For each individual, recombination models were inferred using an EM algorithm with the repgenHMM and IGoR tools. The tcR package in R was used for shared clonotype analysis, with sharing normalized by the product of cloneset sizes. To study raw recombination without the effects of thymic and clonal selection, out-of-frame nonproductive sequences were analyzed. The public reads were run again by TCRdb, first through fastp at Q25 and then through MiXCR, and only productive beta chains were kept. Here each entry gathers all rows of one CDR3 protein and keeps the most common genes and DNA. V and J calls and clone size were set by TCRdb, not the authors. Counted in this sample were about 460,000 distinct CDR3 sequences; 13% to 15% of them appeared once. Of the sample, 0.4% to 0.55% falls within the top ten clones.

Note on this clonotype: The antigen it binds to is not known. Qualities for individual bases were not recorded, and no much larger clone is one base off.

This same sample was also taken into another study, of yellow fever vaccine responses in identical twins. In that second paper, the authors write: The authors reported that the T cell response to vaccination in identical twins appeared partly convergent and partly personalized. In the study, vaccine-responding T cell clones were precisely tracked in identical twins.

The chain was built from TRBV20-1 and TRBJ2-2; 8 central bases correspond to TRBD1. The receptor was derived from a woman under 30 in good health. The sequenced material came from CD4+ T cells sorted from blood. The sequenced DNA: TGCAGTGCTAGAGGCGACAGGGGAACTTCGAACACCGGGGAGCTGTTTTTT. Its protein is CSARGDRGTSNTGELFF.